One sample yielded the 12 T cell receptor beta chains listed below, sequenced in a study of cytomegalovirus exposure and HLA in healthy donors. Primers for the PCR totalled 60 Vbeta and 13 Jbeta. TCRdb keeps only in-frame clones here, not all; method: immunoSEQ multiplex PCR. The sample contains more than 110,000 clones, 60% to 85% of which appear only once. The sequenced sample consisted of PBMCs. These receptors all stem from a male donor in good health and CMV-seropositive.

The rearrangement links TRBV6-4 to TRBJ2-1; TRBD2 matches at 7 bases. With V trimmed by 4 bases and J by 9 bases, 12 bases remained unmatched. The CDR3 runs 15 residues. The germline V gene encodes CDR1 MRHNA and CDR2 SNTAGT. As DNA, the CDR3 is TGTGCCAGCAGTGTGAGCGGGGAAACGGGGGGTGAGCAGTTCTTC. As protein: CASSVSGETGGEQFF.

The rearrangement links TRBV5-1 to TRBJ2-3; TRBD2 aligns across 8 bases. The CDR3 has 16 residues. V lost 2 bases to trimming and J lost 2 bases; unmatched junction nucleotides: 7. CDR1 SGHRS and CDR2 YFSETQ come from the germline V gene. Written as DNA, the CDR3 is TGCGCCAGCAGCTTTTGGGGGCGGGGGGCCACAGATACGCAGTATTTT. Translating gives CASSFWGRGATDTQYF. The entire variable domain, with the rest obtained from reference TRBV5-1 and TRBJ2-3, is as follows: KAGVTQTPRYLIKTRGQQVTLSCSPISGHRSVSWYQQTPGQGLQFLFEYFSETQRNKGNFPGRFSGRQFSNSRSEMNVSTLELGDSALYLCASSFWGRGATDTQYFGPGTRLTVL.

The genes are TRBV19 and TRBJ2-3; TRBD2 matches 11 bases. J lost 4 bases, V lost 3 bases, and 6 bases had no gene match. CDR3 size: 16 residues. From germline, CDR1 is LNHDA and CDR2 SQIVND (reference sequence). The CDR3 DNA reads TGTGCCAGTAGTATTGAGGGTAGCGGGGGGGCAGATACGCAGTATTTT. It codes for CASSIEGSGGADTQYF.

A few counts support this clone. V and J are TRBV4-3 and TRBJ1-2; the D is unclear. Per the germline V gene, CDR1 is LGHNA and CDR2 is YSLEER. This CDR3 has 18 residues. Trimming removed 0 bases from V and 1 base from J, with 18 bases in between. The DNA for the CDR3 is TGCGCCAGCAGCCAAGAAGAAGGCGGGTCTGGGATTAACTATGGCTACACCTTC. It translates to CASSQEEGGSGINYGYTF.

The J gene is TRBJ1-4, the V gene TRBV6-1; D might be TRBD1 (6 bases). The CDR3 is 15 amino acids. Between the trimmed V and J ends, which lost 5 bases and 4 bases, there was a span of 14 bases. Germline CDR1 reads MNHNS; CDR2 reads SASEGT. The CDR3 sequence is CASSPWTVNNEKLFF. For the CDR3, the DNA is TGTGCCAGCAGTCCGTGGACAGTTAATAATGAAAAACTGTTTTTT.

This clone was found once. This chain uses TRBV28 with TRBJ2-1; the match to TRBD2 covers 8 bases. Germline trimming cut 5 bases from V and 8 bases from J; bases unmatched to any gene: 11. CDR3 length: 15 residues. Germline V gives CDR1 MDHEN, CDR2 SYDVKM. CDR3 loop: CASSPIAGRSHEQFF. The CDR3 bases are TGTGCCAGCAGTCCGATAGCGGGACGGTCACATGAGCAGTTCTTC.

The chain employs TRBV4-2 and TRBJ2-1; D is perhaps TRBD2 (6 bases). This CDR3 has 16 amino acids. Trimming left V 6 bases short and J 2 bases short, with 17 bases between. The germline CDR1 and CDR2 sequences are LGHNA and YNFKEQ. The CDR3 DNA is TGTGCCAGCAGGGATTTCGGGACTCATACCTACAATGAGCAGTTCTTC. This translates into CASRDFGTHTYNEQFF.

J is TRBJ1-4 and V is TRBV25-1; D uncertain. CDR1 MGHDK and CDR2 SYGVNS come from the germline V gene. The CDR3 has 14 residues. Trimming left V 2 bases short and J 3 bases short, with 7 bases between. This chain's CDR3 is CASSEKTSNEKLFF. CDR3 DNA sequence: TGTGCCAGCAGTGAAAAAACATCTAATGAAAAACTGTTTTTT.

The chain carries TRBV10-3 and TRBJ2-1; D perhaps matches TRBD2 (5 bases). Per germline, CDR1 ENHRY and CDR2 SYGVKD. The CDR3 loop spans 14 amino acids. V was pared by 2 bases and J by 4 bases, with 9 bases between. CDR3 nucleotides: TGTGCCATCAGTGAGATTGGAGGTTACAATGAGCAGTTCTTC. Encoded protein: CAISEIGGYNEQFF.

V gene TRBV6-1 combines with J gene TRBJ2-5; TRBD2 matches at 8 bases. After removal of 3 bases from V and 3 bases from J, the junction contained 0 bases not matched to a gene. The CDR3 consists of 13 residues. Looked up from germline, CDR1 is MNHNS and CDR2 is SASEGT. The CDR3 sequence is CASSDSGKETQYF. As DNA, the CDR3 is TGTGCCAGCAGTGATAGCGGGAAAGAGACCCAGTACTTC.

This chain joins TRBV13 and TRBJ2-5; D might be TRBD2 (6 bases). The tail of the sequence fits TRBJ2-7 better, so the J call may be wrong. Germline V gene lookup returns CDR1 PRHDT and CDR2 FYEKMQ (reference sequence). CDR3 length: 14 amino acids. This chain's CDR3 is CASSLVGRPYEQYF. In nucleotides, the CDR3 is TGTGCCAGCAGCCTAGTCGGGAGACCTTACGAGCAGTACTTC.

On this clone itself: One end of the junction is discordant with germline, which a read error may explain. This rearrangement joins TRBV11-3 to TRBJ2-4, with D possibly TRBD2 on 5 matching bases. Looked up from germline, CDR1 is SGHNT and CDR2 is YENEEA. The CDR3 contains 17 residues. CDR3 sequence: CASSSLRSVLANNIQYF. The CDR3, as DNA: TGTGCCAGCAGCTCTTTGCGGTCAGTCCTAGCCAACAACATTCAGTACTTC.